Sequencing of this T cell receptor (beta chain) was carried out in a study of blood T cell repertoires in COVID-19. Study as a whole: The samples span acute and convalescent COVID-19 from the United States, Italy and Spain. From T cells, B-cell-depleted T cells, or PBMCs came the material, which was cDNA or gDNA.

In the source study's methods: The assay estimated nucleated cells by amplifying reference gene primers. Method: immunoSEQ multiplex PCR; TCRdb's copy keeps in-frame clones and lacks some. V and J calls and clone size are those listed in that table; D and trimming were worked out from the DNA. The repertoire holds more than 50,000 clones, with roughly 90% as singletons. Sequenced: peripheral blood. The receptor was isolated from a human donor in a cohort sampled during active COVID-19.

Here the CDR3 reads CASGLQVFRGTPYEQYF. In DNA, the CDR3 is TGTGCTAGTGGTTTGCAAGTTTTCAGGGGTACCCCCTACGAGCAGTACTTC. This chain joins TRBV12-5 and TRBJ2-7; D is perhaps TRBD1 (6 bases). Trimming cost V 2 bases and J 2 bases, with 19 bases left between them. CDR3 size: 17 residues. CDR1 is LGHNT and CDR2 is FRNRAP in the germline V gene.